This TCR beta chain comes out of a study of early T cells in non-severe SARS-CoV-2 infection. Study background: Alpha and beta chains were unpaired, from unsorted whole-blood bulk RNA.

Deletions cut 5 bases from V and 7 bases from J, with 11 bases between. CDR3 size: 13 residues. Germline assignment: CDR1 MDHEN and CDR2 SYDVKM. Individual cDNA molecules received unique molecular identifiers. TCRdb re-derived calls from the 5' RACE reads in MiXCR, one entry per CDR3 protein. The sample contains nearly 110,000 distinct CDR3 sequences, 11% of which appear only once. This clonotype was observed a few times. Its matching antigen is unknown. Study-wide points: VDJdb-based annotation leaned toward anti-spike CD8 responses and missed private and CD4 specificities.

The chain links TRBV28 to TRBJ2-2; D not resolved. The TCR was taken from an adult who was a healthcare worker with PCR-confirmed SARS-CoV-2 infection or an uninfected control (not recorded which). Sequencing was performed on whole blood. The CDR3 reads CASSRHSIGELFF. The CDR3 bases are TGTGCCAGCAGTCGCCATTCTATCGGGGAGCTGTTTTTT.